The rows below give T cell receptor beta chains drawn from one sample of a study of blood T cell repertoires in COVID-19. Assay: immunoSEQ multiplex PCR; the TCRdb copy retains only in-frame clones and omits some. This repertoire shows over 300,000 clones, 70% to 90% found once; its top ten account for 0.95% to 1%. The sequencing sample was made of PBMCs or T cells enriched from blood (not recorded which). These receptors all stem from a woman in her thirties with acute COVID-19. CDR3s include the opening cysteine and the closing phenylalanine or tryptophan. The D gene is left open where the match is weak. Clone size is stated in some rows and not others, as once, few, many or a class when expanded.

clone size	V gene	D gene	J gene	CDR3 DNA	CDR3 protein
.	TRBV7-2	.	TRBJ1-6	TGTGCCAGCAGCTTAGTAGGGGAATCACCCCTCCACTTT	CASSLVGESPLHF
few	TRBV5-6	.	TRBJ1-5	TGTGCCAGCAGCTTACAGATAGATGAGCCCCAGCATTTT	CASSLQIDEPQHF
.	TRBV5-1	.	TRBJ2-3	TGCGCCAGCAGCGTTACCGGACTCCTCTCAGATACGCAGTATTTT	CASSVTGLLSDTQYF
.	TRBV5-5	.	TRBJ1-2	TGTGCCAGCAGCTTGTCGGGAGGGAAGAACTATGGCTACACCTTC	CASSLSGGKNYGYTF
.	TRBV11-2	TRBD2	TRBJ2-7	TGTGCCAGCAGCTTAGATGGGGGGGTTGTGTCCTACGAGCAGTACTTC	CASSLDGGVVSYEQYF
.	TRBV18	.	TRBJ2-5	TGTGCCAGCACTGCTCGACAGAATACACAAGAGACCCAGTACTTC	CASTARQNTQETQYF
.	TRBV10-2	TRBD1	TRBJ1-6	TGCGCCAGCAGTGAGGGACAGGGGAATTCACCCCTCCACTTT	CASSEGQGNSPLHF
few	TRBV27	.	TRBJ1-1	TGTGCCAGCAGTCATACTGGGCTGGGGAACACTGAAGCTTTCTTT	CASSHTGLGNTEAFF
.	TRBV5-1	TRBD1	TRBJ2-3	TGCGCCAGCAGCTTGACATCTGGACAGGGTATAGGAACAGATACGCAGTATTTT	CASSLTSGQGIGTDTQYF
.	TRBV9	TRBD1	TRBJ2-7	TGTGCCAGCAGCTCGGACAGGGGTTTCTACGAGCAGTACTTC	CASSSDRGFYEQYF
.	TRBV18	TRBD1	TRBJ1-5	TGTGCCAGCTCACAGGGACAGCACAATCAGCCCCAGCATTTT	CASSQGQHNQPQHF
once	TRBV19	TRBD2	TRBJ2-1	TGTGCCAGTACATACGGACTAGCGAGGAATGAGCAGTTCTTC	CASTYGLARNEQFF
.	TRBV25-1	TRBD1	TRBJ1-1	TGTGCCACCCACGGGAGGGGGCAGAGGTACACTGAAGCTTTCTTT	CATHGRGQRYTEAFF
.	TRBV27	.	TRBJ1-1	TGTGCCAGCAGTTCTACAGGGAACACTGAAGCTTTCTTT	CASSSTGNTEAFF
.	TRBV10-2	TRBD1	TRBJ2-7	TGCGCCAGCACCGGGACAGGGGCCTACGAGCAGTACTTC	CASTGTGAYEQYF
.	TRBV3-1/TRBV3-2	TRBD1	TRBJ2-7	TGTGCCAGCAGCCAAGTTTCAGCAGGGGGCCCCTACGAGCAGTACTTC	CASSQVSAGGPYEQYF